This TCR beta chain was identified during a study of molecular identifiers for immune sequencing clone quantification. Looking at the study overall: RNA from roughly 20,000 or 100,000 naive CD8 cells was split five ways in replicates, with four sequenced.

Bulk TCR libraries were made with methods that had been previously described and with listed TCR primers. TCRdb reprocessed the PCR reads via MiXCR and lists one record per CDR3 protein. The sample holds hundreds of thousands of distinct CDR3 sequences; around 25% are singletons and the top ten take about 0.84%. Germline CDR1 and CDR2: SQVTM and ANQGSEA. The CDR3 runs 14 residues. V dropped 2 bases and J dropped 6 bases, with 16 bases sitting between them. This clonotype was seen at least ten times. The antigen remains undetermined. The authors gated naive CD8 T cells as CD8+CD4-CCR7+CD45RA+ for sorting. Overall study findings and caveats: Under 1% of molecules in naive cells, but over 97% of effector molecules, belonged to clones above 20 RNA copies.

Specimen: naive CD8+ T cells from blood, with Jurkat cell RNA spiked in. Described subset: FACS-sorted CD8+CD4-CCR7+CD45RA+ naive T cells. The chain uses TRBV29-1 and TRBJ1-2; no reliable D call. The TCR comes from a human donor in good health. Some libraries in this study had Jurkat cell RNA spiked in. CDR3 sequence: CSVERSDLPHGYTF. The CDR3 DNA is TGCAGCGTTGAAAGGTCAGACCTTCCCCATGGCTACACCTTC.